These 9 T cell receptor beta chains share one sample of origin, sequenced in a study of early T cells in non-severe SARS-CoV-2 infection. MiXCR, applied by TCRdb to the 5' RACE reads, yields one record per CDR3 protein. The data hold about 100,000 distinct CDR3 sequences, with about 13% observed a single time. The specimen was whole blood. All receptors derive from an adult who was a healthcare worker with PCR-confirmed SARS-CoV-2 infection or an uninfected control (not recorded which).

This clonotype came up a few times. The chain employs TRBV6-2 or TRBV6-3 and TRBJ2-4, with a tentative D call TRBD2 (5 bases). This CDR3 region has 14 residues. The V end was cut by 5 bases, the J end by 0 bases, with 8 bases between. The germline gives CDR1 MNHEY, CDR2 SVGEGT. The CDR3: CASSDGLAKNIQYF. The CDR3, as DNA: TGTGCCAGCAGTGACGGACTAGCCAAAAACATTCAGTACTTC.

This clonotype was observed at least ten times. The rearrangement links TRBV20-1 to TRBJ1-4; D may be TRBD1 (6 bases). There are 14 residues in the CDR3. Trimming shortened V by 5 bases and J by 8 bases, and 18 bases separated the two germline ends. Germline V lookup: CDR1 DFQATT, CDR2 SNEGSKA (reference sequence). The CDR3 loop reads CSALEGGGREKLFF. The CDR3 DNA reads as TGCAGTGCTCTGGAAGGGGGGGGTCGCGAAAAACTGTTTTTT.

This sequence joins TRBV20-1 and TRBJ2-4; no clear D. Per the germline V gene, CDR1 is DFQATT and CDR2 is SNEGSKA (reference sequence). V was trimmed by 4 bases and J by 0 bases, leaving 7 bases between them. The CDR3 extends over 13 amino acids. The CDR3 nucleotides are TGCAGTGCTATACCCTTAGCCAAAAACATTCAGTACTTC. This codes for CSAIPLAKNIQYF.

The rearrangement links TRBV12-1 to TRBJ1-4; the table's D call, TRBD1, has no DNA check behind it. TRBV12-1 is designated a pseudogene. The CDR3 length is 17 residues. CDR3 loop: CASSRGEGRISCEKLFF. CDR3 DNA sequence: TGTGCCAGCAGCCGCGGGGAAGGGCGGATTTCGTGCGAAAAACTGTTTTTT.

This chain uses TRBV12-3 or TRBV12-4 with TRBJ1-5; weak D call: TRBD1 (5 bases). This CDR3 region has 14 residues. Trimming took 8 bases from V and 3 from J, leaving 14 bases between them. For the CDR3, the DNA is TGTGCCAGCTCCCCTGGGGGGTACAATCAGCCCCAGCATTTT. Amino acids: CASSPGGYNQPQHF.

The chain couples TRBV20-1 to TRBJ1-2; D uncertain. The CDR3 consists of 13 residues. With 6 bases removed from V and 2 bases from J, the gap between germline ends came to 13 bases. CDR1 DFQATT and CDR2 SNEGSKA come from the germline V gene (reference sequence). CDR3 nucleotides: TGCAGTGCCCTTGAGAGGGAGAACTATGGCTACACCTTC. Translation: CSALERENYGYTF.

This chain connects TRBV29-1 to TRBJ2-2; D perhaps matches TRBD1 (7 bases). CDR3 size: 14 residues. Trimming pared 7 bases from V and 1 base from J, leaving 13 bases between. The germline CDR1 and CDR2 sequences are SQVTM and ANQGSEA. The CDR3 nucleotides are TGCAGCGCCGGGGGACAGCTGAACACCGGGGAGCTGTTTTTT. It encodes CSAGGQLNTGELFF.

The V call is TRBV7-2, the J call TRBJ2-5; maybe TRBD1 (6 bases). V dropped 4 bases and J dropped 2 bases, with 8 bases sitting between them. Germline CDR1 reads SGHTA; CDR2 reads FQGNSA. The CDR3 contains 13 residues. Written as DNA, the CDR3 is TGTGCCAGCAGCTCGGGACATCAAGAGACCCAGTACTTC. Its translation: CASSSGHQETQYF.

This clonotype was counted ten times or more. The V and J genes are TRBV28 and TRBJ1-2; possible D gene TRBD1, 5 bases. In germline, CDR1 is MDHEN, CDR2 SYDVKM. This CDR3 has 13 residues. V was clipped by 2 bases and J by 4 bases, with 8 bases between them. CDR3 amino acids: CASSLEGFYGYTF. CDR3 sequence (DNA): TGTGCCAGCAGTTTAGAGGGGTTCTATGGCTACACCTTC.